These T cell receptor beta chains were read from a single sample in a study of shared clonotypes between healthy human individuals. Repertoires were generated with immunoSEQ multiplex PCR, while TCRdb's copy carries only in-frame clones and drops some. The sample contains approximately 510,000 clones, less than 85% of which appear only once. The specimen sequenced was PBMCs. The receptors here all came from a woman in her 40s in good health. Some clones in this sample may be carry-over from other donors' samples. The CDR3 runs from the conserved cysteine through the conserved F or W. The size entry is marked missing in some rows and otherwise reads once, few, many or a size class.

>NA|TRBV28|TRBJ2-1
CASRPSGSYNEQFF
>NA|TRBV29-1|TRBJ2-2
CSVVGDPNTGELFF
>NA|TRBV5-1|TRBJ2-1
CASSLAGHGSDEQFF
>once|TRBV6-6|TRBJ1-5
CASSYGRAEEQPQHF
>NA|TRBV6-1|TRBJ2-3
CASSEPFLPGQSTDTQYF
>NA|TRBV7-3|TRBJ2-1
CASSSEKGAYNEQFF
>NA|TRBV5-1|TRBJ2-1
CASSLARNNEQFF
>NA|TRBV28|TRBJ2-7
CASSSQTRRYEQYF
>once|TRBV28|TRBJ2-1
CASSYSGTGGDEQFF
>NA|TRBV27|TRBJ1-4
CASSQNRGETNEKLFF
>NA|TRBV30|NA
CAWSDHYEQYF
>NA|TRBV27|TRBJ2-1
CASSPSLSGTKYNEQFF
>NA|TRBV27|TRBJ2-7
CASSLGRWYEQYF
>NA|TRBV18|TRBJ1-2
CASSPRDRGPPHYGYTF
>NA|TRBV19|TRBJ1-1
CASSIGGAGGTEAFF
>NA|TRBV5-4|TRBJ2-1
CASSLTSGSHLGNEQFF
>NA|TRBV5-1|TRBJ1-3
CASSLDRVDTIYF
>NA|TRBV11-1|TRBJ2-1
CASSPGQGKNEQFF
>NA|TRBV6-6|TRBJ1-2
CASSYYLTSSSYGYTF
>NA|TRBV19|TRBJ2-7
CASSGTGFREQYF
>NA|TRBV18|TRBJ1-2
CASSPGTSPNYGYTF
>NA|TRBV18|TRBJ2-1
CASSPRGEGRNEQFF
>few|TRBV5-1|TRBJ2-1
CASSFPLDYRNEQFF
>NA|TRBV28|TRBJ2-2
CASSLSAENTGELFF
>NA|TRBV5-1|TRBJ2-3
CASSLEGGLHFRTDTQYF
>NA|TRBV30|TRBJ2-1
CAWSVGQLDPPNNEQFF
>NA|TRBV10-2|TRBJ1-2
CASFDGGGYTF
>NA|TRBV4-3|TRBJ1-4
CASSREAGWGREKLFF
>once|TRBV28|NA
CASSSGSLGEQYF
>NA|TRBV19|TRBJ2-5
CASSTGTSGIKETQYF
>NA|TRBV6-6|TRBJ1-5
CASSFSNQPQHF
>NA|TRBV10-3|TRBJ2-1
CAISESLSDRRAYNEQFF
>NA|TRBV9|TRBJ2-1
CASSVAQNNEQFF
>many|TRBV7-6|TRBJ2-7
CASTPGLAGYEQYF
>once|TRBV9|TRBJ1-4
CASSETPGTGAEKLFF